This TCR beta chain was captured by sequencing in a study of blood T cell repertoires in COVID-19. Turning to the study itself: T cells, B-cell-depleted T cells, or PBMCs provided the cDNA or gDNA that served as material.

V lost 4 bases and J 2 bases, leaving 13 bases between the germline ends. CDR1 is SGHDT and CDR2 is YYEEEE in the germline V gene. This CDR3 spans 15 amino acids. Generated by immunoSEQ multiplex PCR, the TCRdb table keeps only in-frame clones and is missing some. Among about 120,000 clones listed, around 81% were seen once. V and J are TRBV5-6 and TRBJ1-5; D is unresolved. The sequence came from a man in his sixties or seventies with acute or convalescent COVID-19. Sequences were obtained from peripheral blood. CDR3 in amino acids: CASSILGGRNQPQHF. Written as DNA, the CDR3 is TGTGCCAGCAGCATCCTCGGTGGGCGCAATCAGCCCCAGCATTTT.